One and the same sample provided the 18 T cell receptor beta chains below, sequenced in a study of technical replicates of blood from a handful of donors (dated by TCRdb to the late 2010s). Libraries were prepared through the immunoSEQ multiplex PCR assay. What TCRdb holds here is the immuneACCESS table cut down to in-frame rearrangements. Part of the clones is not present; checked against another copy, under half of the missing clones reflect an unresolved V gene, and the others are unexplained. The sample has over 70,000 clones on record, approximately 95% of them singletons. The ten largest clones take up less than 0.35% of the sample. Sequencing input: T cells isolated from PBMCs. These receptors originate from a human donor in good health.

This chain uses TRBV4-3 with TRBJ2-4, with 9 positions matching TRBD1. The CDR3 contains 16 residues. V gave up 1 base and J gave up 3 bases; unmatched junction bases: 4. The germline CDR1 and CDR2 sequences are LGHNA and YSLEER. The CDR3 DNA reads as TGCGCCAGCAGCCAAGGGACAGGGGTAGGCAAAAACATTCAGTACTTC. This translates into CASSQGTGVGKNIQYF.

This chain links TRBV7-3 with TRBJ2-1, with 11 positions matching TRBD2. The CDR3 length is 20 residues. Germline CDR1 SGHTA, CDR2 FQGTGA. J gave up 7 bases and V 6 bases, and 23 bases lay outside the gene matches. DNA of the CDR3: TGTGCCAGCAGTCCCACCCCACTAGCGGGAGAAGGGTTTCTTGCGAATGAGCAGTTCTTC. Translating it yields CASSPTPLAGEGFLANEQFF.

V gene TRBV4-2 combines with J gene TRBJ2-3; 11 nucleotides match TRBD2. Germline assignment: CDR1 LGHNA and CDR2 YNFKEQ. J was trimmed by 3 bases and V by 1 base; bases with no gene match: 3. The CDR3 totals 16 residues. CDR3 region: CASSQGTSGSTDTQYF. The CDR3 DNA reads TGTGCCAGCAGCCAAGGTACTAGCGGGAGTACAGATACGCAGTATTTT.

This CDR3 is CASSLGDRGLEQETQYF. The CDR3 nucleotides are TGTGCCAGCAGCTTAGGGGACAGGGGGCTTGAACAAGAGACCCAGTACTTC. This chain connects TRBV7-9 to TRBJ2-5; 12 nucleotides line up with TRBD1. The germline V gene encodes CDR1 SEHNR and CDR2 FQNEAQ (reference sequence). This CDR3 is 17 amino acids long. The junction had 5 bases not matched to a gene; V was cut back by 1 base and J by 2 bases. Together with reference TRBV7-9 and TRBJ2-5, the CDR3 gives the full variable domain: DTGVSQNPRHKITKRGQNVTFRCDPISEHNRLYWYRQTLGQGPEFLTYFQNEAQLEKSRLLSDRFSAERPKGSFSTLEIQRTEQGDSAMYLCASSLGDRGLEQETQYFGPGTRLLVL.

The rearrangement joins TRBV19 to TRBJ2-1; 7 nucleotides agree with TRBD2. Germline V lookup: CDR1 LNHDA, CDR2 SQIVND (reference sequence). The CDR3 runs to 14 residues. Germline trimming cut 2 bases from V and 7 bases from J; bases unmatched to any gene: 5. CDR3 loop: CASSISVGGNEQFF. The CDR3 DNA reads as TGTGCCAGTAGTATATCGGTGGGAGGGAATGAGCAGTTCTTC.

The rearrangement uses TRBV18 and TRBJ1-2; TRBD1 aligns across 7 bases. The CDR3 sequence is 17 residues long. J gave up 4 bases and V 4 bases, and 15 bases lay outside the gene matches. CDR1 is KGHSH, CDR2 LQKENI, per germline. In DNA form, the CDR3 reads TGTGCCAGCTCACTCGGGACAGTCCAGGCCTCTTTCTATGGCTACACCTTC. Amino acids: CASSLGTVQASFYGYTF.

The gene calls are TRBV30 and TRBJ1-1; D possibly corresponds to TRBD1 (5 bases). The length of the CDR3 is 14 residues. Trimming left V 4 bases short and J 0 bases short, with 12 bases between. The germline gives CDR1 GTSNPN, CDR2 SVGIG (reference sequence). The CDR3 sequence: CAWTGPIMNTEAFF. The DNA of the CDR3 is TGTGCCTGGACAGGGCCTATCATGAACACTGAAGCTTTCTTT. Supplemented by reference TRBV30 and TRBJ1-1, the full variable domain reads SQTIHQWPATLVQPVGSPLSLECTVEGTSNPNLYWYRQAAGRGLQLLFYSVGIGQISSEVPQNLSASRPQDRQFILSSKKLLLSDSGFYLCAWTGPIMNTEAFFGQGTRLTVV.

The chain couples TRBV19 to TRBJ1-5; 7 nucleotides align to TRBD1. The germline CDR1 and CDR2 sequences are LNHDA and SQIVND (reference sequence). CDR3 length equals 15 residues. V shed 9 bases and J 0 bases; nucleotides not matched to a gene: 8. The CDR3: CASEQGILSNQPQHF. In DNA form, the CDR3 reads TGTGCCAGCGAACAGGGGATCCTTAGCAATCAGCCCCAGCATTTT.

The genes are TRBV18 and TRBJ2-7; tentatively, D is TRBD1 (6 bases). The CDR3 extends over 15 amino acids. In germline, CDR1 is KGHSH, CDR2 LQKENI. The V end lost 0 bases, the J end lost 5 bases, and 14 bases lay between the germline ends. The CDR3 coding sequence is TGTGCCAGCTCACCACCGGTGGTCAGGGGACACGAGCAGTACTTC. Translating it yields CASSPPVVRGHEQYF.

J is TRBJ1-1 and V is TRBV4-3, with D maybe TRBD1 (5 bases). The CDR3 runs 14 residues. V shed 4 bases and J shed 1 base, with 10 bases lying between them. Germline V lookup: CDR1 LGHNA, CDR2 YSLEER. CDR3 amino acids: CASSRITGNTEAFF. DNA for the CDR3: TGCGCCAGCAGCCGAATAACAGGGAACACTGAAGCTTTCTTT.

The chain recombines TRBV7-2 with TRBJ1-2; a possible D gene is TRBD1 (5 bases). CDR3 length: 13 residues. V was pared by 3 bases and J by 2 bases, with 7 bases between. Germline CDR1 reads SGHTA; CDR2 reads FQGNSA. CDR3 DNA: TGTGCCAGCAGCTTCGGGGGGAACTATGGCTACACCTTC. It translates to CASSFGGNYGYTF.

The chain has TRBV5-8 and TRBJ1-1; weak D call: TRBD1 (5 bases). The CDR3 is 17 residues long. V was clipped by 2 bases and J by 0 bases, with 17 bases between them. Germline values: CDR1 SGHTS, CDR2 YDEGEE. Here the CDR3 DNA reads TGTGCCAGCAGCTTCCTGGGGGGGTACGACATGAACACTGAAGCTTTCTTT. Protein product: CASSFLGGYDMNTEAFF.

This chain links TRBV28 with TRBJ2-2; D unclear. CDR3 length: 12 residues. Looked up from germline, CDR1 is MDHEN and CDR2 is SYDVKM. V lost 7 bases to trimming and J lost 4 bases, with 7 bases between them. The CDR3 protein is CASTGITGELFF. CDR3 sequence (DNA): TGTGCCAGCACGGGTATCACCGGGGAGCTGTTTTTT. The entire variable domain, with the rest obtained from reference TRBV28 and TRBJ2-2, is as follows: DVKVTQSSRYLVKRTGEKVFLECVQDMDHENMFWYRQDPGLGLRLIYFSYDVKMKEKGDIPEGYSVSREKKERFSLILESASTNQTSMYLCASTGITGELFFGEGSRLTVL.

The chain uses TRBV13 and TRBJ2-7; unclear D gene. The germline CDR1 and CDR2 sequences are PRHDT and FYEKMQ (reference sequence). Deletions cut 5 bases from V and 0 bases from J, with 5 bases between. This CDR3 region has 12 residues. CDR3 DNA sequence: TGTGCCAGCAGCCCCCGCTCCTACGAGCAGTACTTC. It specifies CASSPRSYEQYF.

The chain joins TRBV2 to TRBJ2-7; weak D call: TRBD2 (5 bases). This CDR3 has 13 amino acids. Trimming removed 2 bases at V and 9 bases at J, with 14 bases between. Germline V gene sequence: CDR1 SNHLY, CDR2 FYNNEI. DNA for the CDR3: TGTGCCAGCAGTGAAATTTTGGACTCCCGGCAGTACTTC. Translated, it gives CASSEILDSRQYF.

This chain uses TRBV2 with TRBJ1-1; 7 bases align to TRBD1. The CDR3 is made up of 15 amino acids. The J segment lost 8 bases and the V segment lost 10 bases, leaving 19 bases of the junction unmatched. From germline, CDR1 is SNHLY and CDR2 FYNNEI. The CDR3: CAILETTGTDFEAFF. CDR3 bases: TGTGCCATCTTGGAGACGACCGGGACAGATTTCGAAGCTTTCTTT.

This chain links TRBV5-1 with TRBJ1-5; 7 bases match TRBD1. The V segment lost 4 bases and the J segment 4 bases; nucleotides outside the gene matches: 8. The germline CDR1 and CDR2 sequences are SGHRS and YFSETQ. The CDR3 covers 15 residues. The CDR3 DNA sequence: TGCGCCAGCAGCATCACAGGGGACGGGAATCAGCCCCAGCATTTT. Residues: CASSITGDGNQPQHF.

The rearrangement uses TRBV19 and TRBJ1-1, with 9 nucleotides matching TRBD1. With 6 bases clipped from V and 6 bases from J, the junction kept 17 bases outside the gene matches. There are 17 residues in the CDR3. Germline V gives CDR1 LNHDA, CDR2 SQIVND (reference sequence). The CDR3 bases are TGTGCCAGTAGCTGGGACAGGGACCCAATCGGGACAGCTGAAGCTTTCTTT. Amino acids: CASSWDRDPIGTAEAFF.